Each of the 14 T cell receptor beta chains below was sequenced from the same sample in a study of hypomethylating agent response in myelodysplastic syndrome. Here immunoSEQ multiplex PCR was the method, and the copy in TCRdb shows in-frame clones only, minus some. The sample includes some 4,000 clones, 80% to 90% of them seen just once. The specimen was bone marrow, collected before or after starting hypomethylating agent treatment for myelodysplastic syndrome (not recorded which). The origin of the receptors is a human donor with myelodysplastic syndrome.

The rearrangement links TRBV10-3 to TRBJ2-7; 9 nucleotides align to TRBD1. With 2 bases clipped from V and 2 bases from J, the junction kept 4 bases outside the gene matches. The CDR3 is 15 amino acids. Germline CDR1 and CDR2: ENHRY and SYGVKD. As DNA, the CDR3 is TGTGCCATCAGTGAGCCGGGGGACAGGGCCTACGAGCAGTACTTC. Its protein product is CAISEPGDRAYEQYF.

The chain uses TRBV5-1 and TRBJ2-1, with D possibly being TRBD1 (6 bases). Per germline, CDR1 SGHRS and CDR2 YFSETQ. V was pared by 2 bases and J by 5 bases, with 8 bases between. This CDR3 has 13 amino acids. The CDR3 sequence: CASSFGQNNEQFF. CDR3 in DNA: TGCGCCAGCAGCTTTGGACAGAACAATGAGCAGTTCTTC.

The V gene is TRBV11-2, the J gene TRBJ2-7; D gene uncertain. The CDR3 is 13 residues long. Trimming cost V 6 bases and J 0 bases, with 9 bases left between them. Germline loops: CDR1 SGHAT, CDR2 FQNNGV. The CDR3 reads CASSWVGSYEQYF. In DNA form, the CDR3 reads TGTGCCAGCAGTTGGGTGGGCTCCTACGAGCAGTACTTC. Supplemented by reference TRBV11-2 and TRBJ2-7, the full variable domain reads EAGVAQSPRYKIIEKRQSVAFWCNPISGHATLYWYQQILGQGPKLLIQFQNNGVVDDSQLPKDRFSAERLKGVDSTLKIQPAKLEDSAVYLCASSWVGSYEQYFGPGTRLTVT.

The V call is TRBV25-1, the J call TRBJ2-2; no firm D call. V lost 1 base to trimming and J lost 6 bases, with 3 bases between them. Germline V gene data show CDR1 as MGHDK and CDR2 as SYGVNS. This CDR3 spans 12 amino acids. The CDR3 region has the DNA TGTGCCAGCAGTGAATTTCCCGGGGAGCTGTTTTTT. It translates to CASSEFPGELFF. The complete variable domain, with remaining parts taken from reference TRBV25-1 and TRBJ2-2, reads EADIYQTPRYLVIGTGKKITLECSQTMGHDKMYWYQQDPGMELHLIHYSYGVNSTEKGDLSSESTVSRIRTEHFPLTLESARPSHTSQYLCASSEFPGELFFGEGSRLTVL.

The V gene is TRBV2, the J gene TRBJ1-1; D is unclear. Looked up from germline, CDR1 is SNHLY and CDR2 is FYNNEI. V lost 5 bases and J 3 bases, leaving 13 bases between the germline ends. This CDR3 is 14 amino acids long. As DNA, the CDR3 is TGTGCCAGCAGTATTGGTGGATCTCACACTGAAGCTTTCTTT. Translation gives CASSIGGSHTEAFF. The full variable domain, completed using reference TRBV2 and TRBJ1-1, is EPEVTQTPSHQVTQMGQEVILRCVPISNHLYFYWYRQILGQKVEFLVSFYNNEISEKSEIFDDQFSVERPDGSNFTLKIRSTKLEDSAMYFCASSIGGSHTEAFFGQGTRLTVV.

The V and J genes are TRBV7-2 and TRBJ2-2; a possible D gene is TRBD2 (6 bases). Trimming took off 2 bases at V and 0 bases at J, with 10 bases between the two ends. CDR1 and CDR2 (germline): SGHTA, FQGNSA. CDR3 length: 16 residues. The CDR3 reads CASSLFGGANTGELFF. The CDR3, as DNA: TGTGCCAGCAGCTTATTTGGAGGGGCGAACACCGGGGAGCTGTTTTTT.

The rearrangement joins TRBV2 to TRBJ1-2, with TRBD1 matching over 7 bases. CDR3 length equals 13 residues. Germline CDR1 SNHLY, CDR2 FYNNEI. The junction had 9 bases not matched to a gene; V was cut back by 6 bases and J by 8 bases. CDR3 DNA sequence: TGTGCCAGCAGGGCCGGGACAGACGGCGGCTACACCTTC. This sequence encodes CASRAGTDGGYTF.

The rearrangement uses TRBV7-9 and TRBJ2-2; tentatively, D is TRBD2 (5 bases). This CDR3 contains 13 residues. CDR1 and CDR2 (germline): SEHNR, FQNEAQ (reference sequence). V lost 5 bases and J lost 5, with 9 bases in between. Written as DNA, the CDR3 is TGTGCCAGCAGCATCGAGGGAACCGGGGAGCTGTTTTTT. Amino acids: CASSIEGTGELFF.

V is TRBV11-2 and J is TRBJ1-6, with D unresolved. The CDR3 extends over 13 amino acids. Germline V gene data show CDR1 as SGHAT and CDR2 as FQNNGV. Trimming cost V 5 bases and J 8 bases, with 10 bases left between them. The DNA for the CDR3 is TGTGCCAGCAGCCCACGGCTGGATTCACCCCTCCACTTT. Its protein is CASSPRLDSPLHF.

V gene TRBV5-4 combines with J gene TRBJ2-4; 10 bases agree with TRBD1. CDR3 length: 14 amino acids. V shed 0 bases, J shed 6 bases, and the junction held 0 bases outside the gene matches. The V gene's germline CDR1 is SGHNT and CDR2 YYREEE (reference sequence). This chain's CDR3 is CASSLGTGGNIQYF. The CDR3 region has the DNA TGTGCCAGCAGCTTGGGGACAGGGGGAAACATTCAGTACTTC.

V is TRBV7-2 and J is TRBJ2-5, with a weak D call TRBD2 (5 bases). V lost 4 bases and J lost 11, with 14 bases in between. Germline V gene lookup returns CDR1 SGHTA and CDR2 FQGNSA. This CDR3 has 12 amino acids. The CDR3, as DNA: TGTGCCAGCAGCTCAGGCTCGTGGGAGCAGTACTTC. This codes for CASSSGSWEQYF.

This sequence joins TRBV5-3 and TRBJ2-7; either TRBD1 or TRBD2 may supply D (5 bases each). TRBV5-3 is annotated as an ORF whose role is uncertain. Trimming shortened V by 0 bases and J by 2 bases, and 12 bases separated the two germline ends. The CDR3 is 15 amino acids. In DNA form, the CDR3 reads TGTGCCAGAAGCTTGGACCGGGACGCAACCTACGAGCAGTACTTC. Translating it yields CARSLDRDATYEQYF.

The chain joins TRBV7-8 to TRBJ1-5, with D unresolved. The V end was cut by 0 bases, the J end by 7 bases, with 10 bases between. The CDR3 spans 14 residues. Germline CDR1 and CDR2: SGHVS and FQNEAQ. This CDR3 reads CASSLAGLRQPQHF. CDR3 sequence (DNA): TGTGCCAGCAGCTTAGCAGGGTTGAGACAGCCCCAGCATTTT. Filled out from reference TRBV7-8 and TRBJ1-5, the complete variable domain reads GAGVSQSPRYKVAKRGQDVALRCDPISGHVSLFWYQQALGQGPEFLTYFQNEAQLDKSGLPSDRFFAERPEGSVSTLKIQRTQQEDSAVYLCASSLAGLRQPQHFGDGTRLSIL.

The rearrangement uses TRBV19 and TRBJ1-1, with a possible D match to TRBD1 (6 bases). Trimming stripped 5 bases from V and 10 bases from J, with 26 bases between. Germline CDR1 is LNHDA and CDR2 is SQIVND (reference sequence). This CDR3 is built from 16 residues. CDR3 loop: CASSRTLLEGVKGAFF. The CDR3 bases are TGTGCCAGTAGTCGAACACTCCTTGAGGGGGTTAAGGGAGCTTTCTTT.